The 20 T cell receptor beta chains listed next were all sequenced from one sample in a study of cytomegalovirus exposure and HLA in healthy donors (dated by TCRdb to 2017 to 2019). To prepare the library, the immunoSEQ multiplex PCR assay was applied. TCRdb stores this immuneACCESS table with in-frame sequences only. Part of the clones is absent; in the studies checked, under half of the shortfall reflects unresolved V genes, and no reason is known for the rest. The sample has 250,000 or so clones on record, around 91% of them singletons. The ten biggest clones cover around 0.34% of the sample. Material: PBMCs. All receptors derive from a woman aged 18-30 years in good health and CMV-seronegative.

This chain uses TRBV4-1 with TRBJ2-2; 8 bases map to TRBD2. The CDR3 consists of 16 residues. The junction had 13 bases not matched to a gene; V was cut back by 4 bases and J by 9 bases. Germline V CDR1 and CDR2: MGHRA, YSYEKL. In DNA, the CDR3 is TGCGCCAGCAGCCCTTCGGGGGGGCGTTTTAGCCGGGAGCTGTTTTTT. Its protein product is CASSPSGGRFSRELFF.

The J gene is TRBJ1-2, the V gene TRBV7-9, with 7 positions matching TRBD1. The CDR3 extends over 15 amino acids. The V gene end was trimmed by 5 bases and the J gene end by 7 bases; junction bases not matched to a gene: 13. CDR1 is SEHNR, CDR2 FQNEAQ, per germline (reference sequence). The CDR3 loop is CASSPTVWTGLGYTF. The CDR3, as DNA: TGTGCCAGCAGCCCGACAGTTTGGACAGGACTTGGCTACACCTTC.

In its sample, this clone was seen once. J is TRBJ2-2 and V is TRBV7-2; D unclear. The CDR3 runs to 11 residues. V lost 11 bases and J 7 bases, leaving 11 bases between the germline ends. CDR1 and CDR2 (germline): SGHTA, FQGNSA. CDR3: CASGIRGELFF. The CDR3 DNA follows: TGTGCCTCAGGTATACGCGGGGAGCTGTTTTTT.

The CDR3 region has the DNA TGTGCCAGCAGCTCTGGGACAGGGTTGGGAAACACCATATATTTT. Its translation: CASSSGTGLGNTIYF. The rearrangement links TRBV7-6 to TRBJ1-3, with 9 bases fitting TRBD1. The CDR3 totals 15 residues. Per the germline V gene, CDR1 is SGHVS and CDR2 is FNYEAQ. Trimming took 4 bases from V and 4 from J; bases not matched to a gene: 5.

This rearrangement joins TRBV28 to TRBJ1-2; 9 bases agree with TRBD1. The J segment lost 4 bases and the V segment lost 7 bases, leaving 7 bases of the junction unmatched. Germline lookup yields CDR1 MDHEN and CDR2 SYDVKM. The CDR3 totals 14 residues. The CDR3 is CASTVDRGGYGYTF. CDR3 bases: TGTGCCAGCACCGTGGACAGGGGCGGCTATGGCTACACCTTC.

This clone is a singleton in its sample. The chain joins TRBV6-6 to TRBJ2-2, with D hard to call. CDR3 length: 11 amino acids. CDR1 MNHNY and CDR2 SVGAGI come from the germline V gene (reference sequence). V shed 7 bases and J shed 4 bases, with 4 bases lying between them. CDR3 protein: CASTVTGELFF. The CDR3 region has the DNA TGTGCCAGCACGGTCACCGGGGAGCTGTTTTTT.

For the CDR3, the DNA is TGCGCCAGCAGAAGAGCGGGGGACGATTACACAGATACGCAGTATTTT. Translation gives CASRRAGDDYTDTQYF. The chain is built from TRBV5-1 and TRBJ2-3; TRBD2 aligns across 8 bases. The CDR3 has 16 residues. V was clipped by 5 bases and J by 2 bases; unmatched bases: 10. CDR1 SGHRS and CDR2 YFSETQ come from the germline V gene.

This clone was picked up one time. The V call is TRBV27, the J call TRBJ2-5; 9 nucleotides match TRBD1. Germline loops: CDR1 MNHEY, CDR2 SMNVEV (reference sequence). The CDR3 is made up of 14 amino acids. V was pared by 6 bases and J by 4 bases, with 6 bases of the junction left unmatched. CDR3 nucleotides: TGTGCCAGCAGGCTACAGGGGGCTAGAGAGACCCAGTACTTC. Protein: CASRLQGARETQYF.

The genes are TRBV5-1 and TRBJ2-5; 11 bases match TRBD2. This CDR3 is 16 amino acids long. Germline V gene data show CDR1 as SGHRS and CDR2 as YFSETQ. J was trimmed by 2 bases and V by 1 base; bases with no gene match: 4. Here the CDR3 reads CASSLTGTSGQETQYF. As DNA, the CDR3 is TGCGCCAGCAGCTTGACAGGGACTAGCGGTCAAGAGACCCAGTACTTC. Full variable domain (rest looked up from reference TRBV5-1 and TRBJ2-5): KAGVTQTPRYLIKTRGQQVTLSCSPISGHRSVSWYQQTPGQGLQFLFEYFSETQRNKGNFPGRFSGRQFSNSRSEMNVSTLELGDSALYLCASSLTGTSGQETQYFGPGTRLLVL.

The CDR3 bases are TGTGCCGGGGGGGTCTCTAGCACAGATACGCAGTATTTT. Its translation: CAGGVSSTDTQYF. The V gene is TRBV28, the J gene TRBJ2-3, with 7 bases lining up with TRBD2. The CDR3 consists of 13 residues. Germline trimming cut 11 bases from V and 0 bases from J; bases unmatched to any gene: 5. The V gene's germline CDR1 is MDHEN and CDR2 SYDVKM.

This clone was found once. V usage is TRBV4-1 and J usage is TRBJ2-2; TRBD1 aligns across 8 bases. CDR3 length: 16 residues. Per germline, CDR1 MGHRA and CDR2 YSYEKL. V gave up 2 bases and J gave up 3 bases; unmatched junction bases: 5. The CDR3 bases are TGCGCCAGCAGCCAACAGGGGGCTGGAGACACCGGGGAGCTGTTTTTT. This codes for CASSQQGAGDTGELFF.

This clone has a single count. The chain has TRBV5-1 and TRBJ1-1; 7 bases agree with TRBD1. Germline V gene data show CDR1 as SGHRS and CDR2 as YFSETQ. Trimming cost V 7 bases and J 6 bases; bases outside gene matches: 9. The CDR3 is 13 amino acids. CDR3 amino acids: CASARGDTPEAFF. The CDR3 coding sequence is TGCGCCAGCGCCAGGGGGGACACCCCTGAAGCTTTCTTT.

The chain links TRBV28 to TRBJ2-7; tentative D call: TRBD2 (6 bases). In germline, CDR1 is MDHEN, CDR2 SYDVKM. The CDR3 is 13 residues long. The V gene lost 5 bases and the J gene lost 3 bases, with 11 bases spanning the gap. CDR3 protein: CASSGGKLYEQYF. The DNA for the CDR3 is TGTGCCAGCAGTGGCGGGAAACTCTACGAGCAGTACTTC.

This clone has a single count. The V call is TRBV7-8, the J call TRBJ1-5, with 7 bases matching TRBD1. V was pared by 5 bases and J by 4 bases, with 14 bases of the junction left unmatched. This CDR3 comprises 17 residues. CDR1 is SGHVS and CDR2 is FQNEAQ in the germline V gene. For the CDR3, the DNA is TGTGCCAGCAGCCCATTAGTTGTCGGGACAGAGAATCAGCCCCAGCATTTT. It specifies CASSPLVVGTENQPQHF. The full variable domain, with the rest looked up from reference TRBV7-8 and TRBJ1-5, is GAGVSQSPRYKVAKRGQDVALRCDPISGHVSLFWYQQALGQGPEFLTYFQNEAQLDKSGLPSDRFFAERPEGSVSTLKIQRTQQEDSAVYLCASSPLVVGTENQPQHFGDGTRLSIL.

V usage is TRBV6-5 and J usage is TRBJ1-1; 9 positions agree with TRBD1. Germline-derived CDR1 and CDR2 are MNHEY and SVGAGI. This CDR3 has 16 amino acids. Trimming cost V 4 bases and J 1 base; bases outside gene matches: 7. The CDR3 DNA reads TGTGCCAGCAGTTGGGACAGGGACCTACCGAACACTGAAGCTTTCTTT. Translating gives CASSWDRDLPNTEAFF.

The rearrangement joins TRBV7-6 to TRBJ1-6, with 9 positions matching TRBD1. Germline CDR1 is SGHVS and CDR2 is FNYEAQ. J lost 10 bases, V lost 0 bases, and 10 bases had no gene match. The CDR3 covers 17 residues. The CDR3 region has the DNA TGTGCCAGCAGCTTAGCCCCTCCGGGACAGGGAGAGTCACCCCTCCACTTT. Translated: CASSLAPPGQGESPLHF.

J is TRBJ2-2 and V is TRBV5-4, with D possibly TRBD2 on 5 matching bases. CDR1 and CDR2 (germline): SGHNT, YYREEE (reference sequence). This CDR3 is built from 15 residues. Trimming cost V 3 bases and J 7 bases, with 16 bases left between them. CDR3 region: CASSSGLSSGGELFF. The CDR3 nucleotides are TGTGCCAGCAGCTCAGGACTCAGTAGTGGCGGGGAGCTGTTTTTT.

The table lists this clone with a count of one. The chain is built from TRBV5-4 and TRBJ2-4; the D gene is possibly TRBD2 (7 bases). CDR3 length: 14 amino acids. Germline CDR1 and CDR2: SGHNT and YYREEE (reference sequence). V dropped 0 bases and J dropped 8 bases, with 12 bases sitting between them. The CDR3 DNA is TGTGCCAGCAGCTTGGGCGGGGGCTTGGACATTCAGTACTTC. Translation: CASSLGGGLDIQYF.

V is TRBV28 and J is TRBJ2-1; no definite D call. Trimming removed 6 bases at V and 7 bases at J, with 13 bases between. Germline V gives CDR1 MDHEN, CDR2 SYDVKM. CDR3 length equals 13 residues. In DNA, the CDR3 is TGTGCCAGCAGCTCCGTACGAGATAATGAGCAGTTCTTC. Its translation: CASSSVRDNEQFF.

The CDR3 bases are TGTGCCAGCAGCTTAACGGGACAGGGGAACACTGAAGCTTTCTTT. Protein product: CASSLTGQGNTEAFF. The chain recombines TRBV7-3 with TRBJ1-1; TRBD1 aligns across 9 bases. The germline CDR1 and CDR2 sequences are SGHTA and FQGTGA. Trimming took 0 bases from V and 1 from J; bases not matched to a gene: 0. This CDR3 comprises 15 residues.